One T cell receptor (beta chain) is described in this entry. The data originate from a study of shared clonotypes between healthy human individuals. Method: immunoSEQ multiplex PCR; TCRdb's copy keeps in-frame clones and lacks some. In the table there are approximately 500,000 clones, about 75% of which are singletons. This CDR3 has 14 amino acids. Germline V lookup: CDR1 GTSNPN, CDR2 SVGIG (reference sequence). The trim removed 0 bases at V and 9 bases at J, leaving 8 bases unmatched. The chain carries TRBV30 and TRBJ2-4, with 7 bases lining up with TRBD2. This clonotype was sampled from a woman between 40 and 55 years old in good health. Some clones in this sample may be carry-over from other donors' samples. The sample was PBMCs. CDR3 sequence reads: CAWSVPGGSTIQYF. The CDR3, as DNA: TGTGCCTGGAGTGTCCCCGGCGGGAGTACCATTCAGTACTTC. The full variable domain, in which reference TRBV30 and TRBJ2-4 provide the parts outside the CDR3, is SQTIHQWPATLVQPVGSPLSLECTVEGTSNPNLYWYRQAAGRGLQLLFYSVGIGQISSEVPQNLSASRPQDRQFILSSKKLLLSDSGFYLCAWSVPGGSTIQYFGAGTRLSVL.